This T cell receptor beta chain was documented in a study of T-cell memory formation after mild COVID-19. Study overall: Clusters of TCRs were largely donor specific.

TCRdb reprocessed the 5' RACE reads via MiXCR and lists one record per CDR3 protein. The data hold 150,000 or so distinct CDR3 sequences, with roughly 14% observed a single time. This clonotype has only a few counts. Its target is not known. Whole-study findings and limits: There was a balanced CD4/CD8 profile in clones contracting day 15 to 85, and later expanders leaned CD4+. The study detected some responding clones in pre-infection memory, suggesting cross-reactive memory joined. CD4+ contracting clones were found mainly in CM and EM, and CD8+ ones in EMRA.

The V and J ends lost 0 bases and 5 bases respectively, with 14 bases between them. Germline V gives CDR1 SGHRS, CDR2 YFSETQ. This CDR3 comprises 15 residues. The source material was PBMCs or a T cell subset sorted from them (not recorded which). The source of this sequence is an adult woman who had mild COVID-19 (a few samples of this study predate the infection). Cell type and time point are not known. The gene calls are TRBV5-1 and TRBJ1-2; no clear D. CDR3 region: CASSLVGIFSYGYTF. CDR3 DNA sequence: TGCGCCAGCAGCTTGGTAGGGATCTTTAGTTATGGCTACACCTTC. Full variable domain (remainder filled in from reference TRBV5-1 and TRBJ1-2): KAGVTQTPRYLIKTRGQQVTLSCSPISGHRSVSWYQQTPGQGLQFLFEYFSETQRNKGNFPGRFSGRQFSNSRSEMNVSTLELGDSALYLCASSLVGIFSYGYTFGSGTRLTVV.